This T cell receptor (beta chain) was identified during a study of cytomegalovirus exposure and HLA in healthy donors. Study-wide results and limits: Links to common viral pathogens appeared, in a later analysis, for several of the most significant clusters. Information on immune exposure was restricted to one variable (CMV serostatus).

PCR was performed using 60 Vbeta and 13 Jbeta primers. This table comes from immunoSEQ multiplex PCR, and its TCRdb copy is limited to in-frame clones, with some not included. In the table there are 95,000 to 150,000 clones, roughly 78% of which are singletons. This CDR3 has 14 residues. The V gene's germline CDR1 is SGHDT and CDR2 YYEEEE. Trimming took 0 bases from V and 2 from J, leaving 8 bases between them. This clone was seen only a few times. Its target is not known. The clonotype comes from a man younger than 40 in good health and CMV-seropositive. The specimen was PBMCs. The genes are TRBV5-6 and TRBJ2-5; a possible D gene is TRBD1 (5 bases). The CDR3 protein is CASSLAQGQETQYF. DNA of the CDR3: TGTGCCAGCAGCTTGGCGCAGGGACAAGAGACCCAGTACTTC.